A selection of T cell receptor beta chains follows, all from one sample in a study of blood T cell repertoires in COVID-19. Produced via immunoSEQ multiplex PCR; TCRdb's table is partial and in-frame only. This sample has about 230,000 clones, with under 90% found just once. The sequencing input was peripheral blood. The receptors shown here come from a man aged 50-59 years with COVID-19, enrolled during active disease. Each CDR3 is given with its conserved first and last residue. The order of the fields is D gene, clone size, CDR3 length, V gene, J gene, CDR3 protein, CDR3 DNA. D genes are given only for firm matches. Size is stated for part of the rows, as once, few or many counts, or as a class when the clone is expanded.

>-|-|16|TRBV9|TRBJ1-3
CASSEGGTLSGNTIYF
TGTGCCAGTAGCGAGGGGGGGACCCTCTCTGGAAACACCATATATTTT
>TRBD1|-|16|TRBV27|TRBJ1-6
CASSRGTGSPDSPLHF
TGTGCCAGCAGTAGAGGGACAGGGTCACCGGATTCACCCCTCCACTTT
>-|-|18|TRBV6-2/TRBV6-3|TRBJ2-2
CASSSFRTRFGNTGELFF
TGTGCCAGCAGTTCGTTTCGCACTCGGTTCGGGAACACCGGGGAGCTGTTTTTT
>-|-|15|TRBV6-2/TRBV6-3|TRBJ2-1
CASSSRERLMNEQFF
TGTGCCAGCAGTTCCAGGGAAAGGTTAATGAATGAGCAGTTCTTC
>-|-|18|TRBV19|TRBJ1-6
CASTDPLRQASYNSPLHF
TGTGCCAGTACCGACCCTCTTCGACAGGCCTCCTATAATTCACCCCTCCACTTT
>-|-|15|TRBV25-1|TRBJ2-2
CASSLLAGRTGELFF
TGTGCCAGCAGCCTTCTAGCAGGGAGGACCGGGGAGCTGTTTTTT
>TRBD1|-|13|TRBV27|TRBJ2-1
CASSSTGGNEQFF
TGTGCCAGCAGTTCCACAGGGGGGAATGAGCAGTTCTTC
>TRBD1|-|13|TRBV7-3|TRBJ1-1
CASSTTGFAEAFF
TGTGCCAGCAGCACGACAGGGTTTGCTGAAGCTTTCTTT
>TRBD1|-|14|TRBV19|TRBJ1-5
CASGATGGRQPQHF
TGTGCCAGTGGGGCCACAGGGGGCCGACAGCCCCAGCATTTT
>TRBD2|-|16|TRBV5-1|TRBJ2-7
CASSLVGGGTSYEQYF
TGCGCCAGCAGCTTGGTAGGCGGGGGGACCTCCTACGAGCAGTACTTC
>-|once|11|TRBV28|TRBJ2-1
CASSLNSEQFF
TGTGCCAGCAGTTTAAACTCCGAGCAGTTCTTC
>TRBD2|-|17|TRBV6-2/TRBV6-3|TRBJ2-1
CASSPDPGLAGGNEQFF
TGTGCCAGCAGTCCCGACCCAGGACTAGCGGGGGGCAATGAGCAGTTCTTC
>-|-|17|TRBV9|TRBJ1-3
CASSVTSAAGLGNTIYF
TGTGCCAGCAGCGTAACCTCCGCGGCAGGGCTTGGAAACACCATATATTTT
>-|-|14|TRBV28|TRBJ1-1
CASSRPGWVTEAFF
TGTGCCAGCAGTCGACCCGGGTGGGTCACTGAAGCTTTCTTT
>-|-|12|TRBV12-3/TRBV12-4|TRBJ2-6
CASSLRGHIVTF
TGTGCCAGCAGTTTAAGAGGCCACATCGTGACTTTC
>-|-|17|TRBV19|TRBJ1-4
CASSIDPAYATNEKLFF
TGTGCCAGTAGTATAGATCCCGCGTACGCAACTAATGAAAAACTGTTTTTT
>TRBD1|-|14|TRBV30|TRBJ2-7
CAWRRDRGDGEQYF
TGTGCCTGGAGGAGGGACAGGGGAGACGGCGAGCAGTACTTC
>TRBD1|few|18|TRBV5-6|TRBJ1-5
CASSLMVGQGMGNQPQHF
TGTGCCAGCAGCTTGATGGTCGGACAGGGGATGGGGAATCAGCCCCAGCATTTT
>TRBD1|-|16|TRBV3-1/TRBV3-2|TRBJ1-5
CASSHSGQDNNQPQHF
TGTGCCAGCAGCCATTCCGGACAGGATAACAATCAGCCCCAGCATTTT